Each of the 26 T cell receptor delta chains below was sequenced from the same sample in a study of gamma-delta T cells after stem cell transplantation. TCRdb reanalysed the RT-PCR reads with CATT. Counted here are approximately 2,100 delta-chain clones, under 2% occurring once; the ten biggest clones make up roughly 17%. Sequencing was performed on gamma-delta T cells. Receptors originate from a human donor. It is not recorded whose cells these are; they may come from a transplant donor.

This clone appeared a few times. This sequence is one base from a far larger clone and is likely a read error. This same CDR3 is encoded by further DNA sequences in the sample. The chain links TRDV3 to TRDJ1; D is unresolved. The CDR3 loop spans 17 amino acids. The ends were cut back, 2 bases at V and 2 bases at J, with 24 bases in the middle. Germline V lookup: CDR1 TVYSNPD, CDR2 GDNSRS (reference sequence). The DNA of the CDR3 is TGTGCCTTTTTCTCGTCGCGGGTGAGGCGAGGAACCGATAAACTCATCTTT. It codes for CAFFSSRVRRGTDKLIF.

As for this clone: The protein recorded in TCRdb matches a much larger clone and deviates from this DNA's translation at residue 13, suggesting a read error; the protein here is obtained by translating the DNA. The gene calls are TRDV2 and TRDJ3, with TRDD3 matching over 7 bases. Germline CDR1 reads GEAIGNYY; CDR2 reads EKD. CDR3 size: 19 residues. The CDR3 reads CACDTVGGESSWGTRQMFF. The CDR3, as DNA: TGTGCCTGTGACACCGTTGGGGGAGAGAGCTCCTGGGGCACCCGACAGATGTTTTTC.

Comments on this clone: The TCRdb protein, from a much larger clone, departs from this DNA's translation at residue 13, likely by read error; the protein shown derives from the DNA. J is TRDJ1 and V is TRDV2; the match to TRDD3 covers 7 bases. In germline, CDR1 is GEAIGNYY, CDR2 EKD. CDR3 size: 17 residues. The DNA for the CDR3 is TGTGCCTGCTCTAGCATGGGGGAACCCTCGTACACCTATAAACTCATCTTT. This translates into CACSSMGEPSYTYKLIF.

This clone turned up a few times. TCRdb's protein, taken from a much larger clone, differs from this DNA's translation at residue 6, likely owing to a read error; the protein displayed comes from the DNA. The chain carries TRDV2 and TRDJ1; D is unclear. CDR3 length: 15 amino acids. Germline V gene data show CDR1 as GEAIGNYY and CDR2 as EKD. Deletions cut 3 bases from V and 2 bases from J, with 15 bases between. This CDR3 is CACDVVTPITDKLIF. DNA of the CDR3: TGTGCCTGTGACGTGGTGACCCCCATTACCGATAAACTCATCTTT.

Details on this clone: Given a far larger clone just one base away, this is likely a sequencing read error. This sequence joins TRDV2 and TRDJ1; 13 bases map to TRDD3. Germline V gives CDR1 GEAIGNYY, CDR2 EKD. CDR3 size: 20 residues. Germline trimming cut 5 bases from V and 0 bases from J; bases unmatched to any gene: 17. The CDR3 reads CACGALLGDTQGPYTDKLIF. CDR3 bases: TGTGCCTGTGGCGCCTTACTGGGGGATACGCAAGGGCCCTACACCGATAAACTCATCTTT.

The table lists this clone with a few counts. The CDR3 region has the DNA TGTGCCTGTGACTCTCTACTGGGGGATACGGGCGATAAACTCATCTTT. Protein product: CACDSLLGDTGDKLIF. The V gene is TRDV2, the J gene TRDJ1; 13 positions match TRDD3. V lost 3 bases and J lost 4; bases outside the gene matches: 7. This CDR3 has 16 residues. Per germline, CDR1 GEAIGNYY and CDR2 EKD.

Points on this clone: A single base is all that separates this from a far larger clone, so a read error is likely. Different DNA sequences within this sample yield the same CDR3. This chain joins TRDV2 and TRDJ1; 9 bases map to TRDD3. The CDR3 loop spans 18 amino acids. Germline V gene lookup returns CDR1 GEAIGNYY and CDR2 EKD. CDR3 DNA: TGTGCCTGTGACACCCTGATGGGGATACGCGGGGACACCGACAAACTCATCTTT. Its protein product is CACDTLMGIRGDTDKLIF.

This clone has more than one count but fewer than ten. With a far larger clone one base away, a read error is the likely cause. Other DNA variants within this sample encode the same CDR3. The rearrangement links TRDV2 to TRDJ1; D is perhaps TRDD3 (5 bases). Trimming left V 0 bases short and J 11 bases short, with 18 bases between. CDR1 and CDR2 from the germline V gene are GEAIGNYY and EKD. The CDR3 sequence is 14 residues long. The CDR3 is CACDTVGENFKLIF. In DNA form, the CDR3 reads TGTGCCTGTGACACCGTAGGGGAGAACTTTAAGCTCATCTTT.

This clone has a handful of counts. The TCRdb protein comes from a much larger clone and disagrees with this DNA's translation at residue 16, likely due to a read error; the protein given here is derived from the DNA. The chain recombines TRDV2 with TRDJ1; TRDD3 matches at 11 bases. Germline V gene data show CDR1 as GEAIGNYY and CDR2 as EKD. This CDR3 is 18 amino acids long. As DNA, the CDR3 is TGTGCCTGTGACACGTCGTGGGGGATACGCCGGGGGTCCGATAAACCCATCTTT. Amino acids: CACDTSWGIRRGSDKPIF.

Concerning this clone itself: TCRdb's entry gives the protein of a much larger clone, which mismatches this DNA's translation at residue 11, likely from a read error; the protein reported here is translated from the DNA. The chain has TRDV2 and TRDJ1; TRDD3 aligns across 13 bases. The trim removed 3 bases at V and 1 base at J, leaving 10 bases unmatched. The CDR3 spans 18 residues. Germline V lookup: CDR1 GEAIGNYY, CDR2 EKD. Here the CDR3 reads CACDRLGDTQVLTDKLIF. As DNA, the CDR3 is TGTGCCTGTGACCGACTGGGGGATACGCAAGTCCTCACCGATAAACTCATCTTT.

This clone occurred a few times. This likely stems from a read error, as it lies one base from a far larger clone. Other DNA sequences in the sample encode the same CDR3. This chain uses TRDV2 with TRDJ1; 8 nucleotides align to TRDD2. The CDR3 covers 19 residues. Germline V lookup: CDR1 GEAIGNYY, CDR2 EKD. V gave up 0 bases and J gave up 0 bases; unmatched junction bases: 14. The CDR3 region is CACDTVFLPDWPHTDKLIF. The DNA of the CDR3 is TGTGCCTGTGACACCGTCTTCCTACCGGACTGGCCGCACACCGATAAACTCATCTTT.

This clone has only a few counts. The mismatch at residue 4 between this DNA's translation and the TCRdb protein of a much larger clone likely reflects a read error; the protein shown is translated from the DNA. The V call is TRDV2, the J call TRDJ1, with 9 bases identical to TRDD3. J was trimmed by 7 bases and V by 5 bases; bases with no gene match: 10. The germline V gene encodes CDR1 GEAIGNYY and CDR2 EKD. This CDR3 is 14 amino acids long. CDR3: CACGQMGDIAKLIF. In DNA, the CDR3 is TGTGCCTGTGGCCAAATGGGGGATATCGCTAAACTCATCTTT.

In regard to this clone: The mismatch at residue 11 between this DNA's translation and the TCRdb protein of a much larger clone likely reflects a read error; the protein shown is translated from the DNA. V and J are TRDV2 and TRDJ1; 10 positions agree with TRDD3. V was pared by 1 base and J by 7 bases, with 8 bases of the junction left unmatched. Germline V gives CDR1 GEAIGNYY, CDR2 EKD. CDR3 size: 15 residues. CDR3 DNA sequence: TGTGCCTGTGACACTCTGGGGGATATCGCCGGTAAACTCATCTTT. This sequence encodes CACDTLGDIAGKLIF.

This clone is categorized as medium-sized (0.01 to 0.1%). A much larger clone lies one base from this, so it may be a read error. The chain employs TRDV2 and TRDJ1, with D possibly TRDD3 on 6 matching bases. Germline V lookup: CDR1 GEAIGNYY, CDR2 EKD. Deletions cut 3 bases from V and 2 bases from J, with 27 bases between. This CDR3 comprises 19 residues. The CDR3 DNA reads TGTGCCTGTGACGCGCTCCTCAAACATTCCGGGGGACATACCGATAAACTCATCTTT. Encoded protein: CACDALLKHSGGHTDKLIF.

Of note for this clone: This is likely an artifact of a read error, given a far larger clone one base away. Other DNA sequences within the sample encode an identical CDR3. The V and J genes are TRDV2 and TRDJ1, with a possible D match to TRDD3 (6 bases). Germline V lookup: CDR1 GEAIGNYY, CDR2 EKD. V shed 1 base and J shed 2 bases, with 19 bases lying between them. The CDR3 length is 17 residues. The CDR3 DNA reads TGTGCCTGTGACACACTGGGCGATACGCGTAATACCGATAAACTCATCTTT. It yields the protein CACDTLGDTRNTDKLIF.

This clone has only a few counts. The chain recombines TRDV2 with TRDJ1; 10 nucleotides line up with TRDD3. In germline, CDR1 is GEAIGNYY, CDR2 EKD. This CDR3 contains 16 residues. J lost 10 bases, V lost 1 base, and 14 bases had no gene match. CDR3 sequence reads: CACDTILLGDGGRLIF. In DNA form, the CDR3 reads TGTGCCTGTGACACTATCTTACTGGGGGATGGGGGTCGACTCATCTTT.

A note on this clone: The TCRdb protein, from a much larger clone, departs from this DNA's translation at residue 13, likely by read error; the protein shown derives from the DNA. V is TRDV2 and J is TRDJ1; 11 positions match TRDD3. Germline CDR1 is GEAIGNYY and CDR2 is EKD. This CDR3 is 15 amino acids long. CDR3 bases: TGTGCCTGTGATAGCTGGGGGATACCCACCGATAAACCCATCTTT. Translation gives CACDSWGIPTDKPIF.

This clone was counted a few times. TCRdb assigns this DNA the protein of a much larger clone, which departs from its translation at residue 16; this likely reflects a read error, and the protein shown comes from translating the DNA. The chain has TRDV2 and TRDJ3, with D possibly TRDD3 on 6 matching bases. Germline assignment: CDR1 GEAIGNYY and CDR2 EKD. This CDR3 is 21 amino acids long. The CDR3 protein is CACDTVITRLGRPWDARQMFF. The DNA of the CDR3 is TGTGCCTGTGACACCGTAATTACCAGACTGGGACGACCCTGGGACGCCCGACAGATGTTTTTC.

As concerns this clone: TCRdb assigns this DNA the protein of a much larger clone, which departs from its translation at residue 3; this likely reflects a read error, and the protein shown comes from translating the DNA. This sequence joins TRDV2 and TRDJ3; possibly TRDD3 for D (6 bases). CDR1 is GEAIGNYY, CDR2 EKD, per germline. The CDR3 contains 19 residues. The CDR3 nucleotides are TGTGCCCGTGATTATCCGGGGGACACCAGCTCCTGGGACACCCGACAGATGTTTTTC. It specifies CARDYPGDTSSWDTRQMFF.

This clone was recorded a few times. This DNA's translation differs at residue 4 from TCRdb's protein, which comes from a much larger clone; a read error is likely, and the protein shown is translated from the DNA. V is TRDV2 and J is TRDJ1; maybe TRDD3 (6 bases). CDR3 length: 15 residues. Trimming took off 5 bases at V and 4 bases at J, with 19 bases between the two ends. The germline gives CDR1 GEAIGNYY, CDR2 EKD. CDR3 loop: CACGIWGQGDDKLIF. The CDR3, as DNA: TGTGCCTGTGGCATCTGGGGCCAAGGGGACGATAAACTCATCTTT.

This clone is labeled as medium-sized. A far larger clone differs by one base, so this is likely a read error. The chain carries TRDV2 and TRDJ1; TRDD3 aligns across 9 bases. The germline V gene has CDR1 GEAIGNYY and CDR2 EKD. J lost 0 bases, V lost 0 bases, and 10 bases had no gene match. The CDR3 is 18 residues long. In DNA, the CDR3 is TGTGCCTGTGACACCATGATGGGGATACGCGGGGACACCGATAAACTCATCTTT. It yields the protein CACDTMMGIRGDTDKLIF.

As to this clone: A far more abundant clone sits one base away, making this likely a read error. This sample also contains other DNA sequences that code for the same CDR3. CDR3 sequence (DNA): TGTGCCTGTGACACTCCGGGGATAAGGGTTGGCGGCTCCTGGGACACCCGGCAGATGTTTTTC. It translates to CACDTPGIRVGGSWDTRQMFF. The chain couples TRDV2 to TRDJ3; 7 bases are shared with TRDD3. Germline V gives CDR1 GEAIGNYY, CDR2 EKD. CDR3 size: 21 residues.

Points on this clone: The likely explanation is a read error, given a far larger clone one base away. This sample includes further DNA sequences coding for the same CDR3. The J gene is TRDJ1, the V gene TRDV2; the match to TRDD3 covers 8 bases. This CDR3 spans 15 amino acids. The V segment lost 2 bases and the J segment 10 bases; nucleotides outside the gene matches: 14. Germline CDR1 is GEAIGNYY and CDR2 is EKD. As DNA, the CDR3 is TGTGCCTGTGACAAACTACTGGGGGTCCCGGAGGGACTCATCTTT. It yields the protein CACDKLLGVPEGLIF.

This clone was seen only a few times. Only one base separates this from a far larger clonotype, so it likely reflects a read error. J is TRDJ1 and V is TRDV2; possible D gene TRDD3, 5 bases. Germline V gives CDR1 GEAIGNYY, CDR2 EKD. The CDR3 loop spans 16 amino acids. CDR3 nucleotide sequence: TGTGCCTATGACACCGTTGGGATTCAGTACACCGATAAACTCATCTTT. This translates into CAYDTVGIQYTDKLIF.

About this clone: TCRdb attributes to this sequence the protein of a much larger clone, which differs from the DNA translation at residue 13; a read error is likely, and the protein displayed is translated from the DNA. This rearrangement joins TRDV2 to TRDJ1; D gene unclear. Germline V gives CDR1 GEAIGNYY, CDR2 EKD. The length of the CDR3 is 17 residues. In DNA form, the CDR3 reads TGTGCCTGTGACACCCTCCCCGGGAGGGCATACACCGAAAAACTCATCTTT. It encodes CACDTLPGRAYTEKLIF.

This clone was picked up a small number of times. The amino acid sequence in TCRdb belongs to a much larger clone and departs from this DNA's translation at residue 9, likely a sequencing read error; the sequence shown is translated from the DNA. CDR3 in amino acids: CACDLIPHEPGNLIF. The CDR3 region has the DNA TGTGCCTGTGACCTCATTCCGCACGAACCAGGAAACCTCATCTTT. The chain has TRDV2 and TRDJ1; D call uncertain. Per germline, CDR1 GEAIGNYY and CDR2 EKD. Trimming stripped 3 bases from V and 11 bases from J, with 24 bases between. The CDR3 has 15 residues.